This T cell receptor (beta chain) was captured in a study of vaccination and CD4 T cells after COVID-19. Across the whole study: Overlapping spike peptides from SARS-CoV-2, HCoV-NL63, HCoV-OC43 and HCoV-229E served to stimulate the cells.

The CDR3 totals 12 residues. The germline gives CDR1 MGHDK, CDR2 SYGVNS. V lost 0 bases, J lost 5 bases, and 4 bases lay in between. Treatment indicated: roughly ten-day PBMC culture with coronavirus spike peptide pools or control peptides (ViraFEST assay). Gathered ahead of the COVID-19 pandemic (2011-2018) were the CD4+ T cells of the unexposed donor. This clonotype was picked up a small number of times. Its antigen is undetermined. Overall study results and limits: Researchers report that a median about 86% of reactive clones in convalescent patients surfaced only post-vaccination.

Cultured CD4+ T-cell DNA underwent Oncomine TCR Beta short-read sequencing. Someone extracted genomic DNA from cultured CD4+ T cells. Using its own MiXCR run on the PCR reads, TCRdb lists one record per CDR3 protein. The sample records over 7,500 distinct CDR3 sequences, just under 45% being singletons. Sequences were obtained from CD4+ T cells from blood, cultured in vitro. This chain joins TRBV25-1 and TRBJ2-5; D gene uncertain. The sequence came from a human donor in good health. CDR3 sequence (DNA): TGTGCCAGCAGTGAATATTATGAGACCCAGTACTTC. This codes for CASSEYYETQYF.